The text below deals with one T cell receptor beta chain. No cognate antigen has been identified for it. Per-base quality was not reported, and no clone a single base away is much larger than it. The data are from a study of cytomegalovirus exposure and HLA in healthy donors (dated by TCRdb to 2016 to 2017). For context, the study as a whole: An earlier analysis of fewer than 750 of the donors reported 276 Gb of sequence data and 90 million to 120 million unique TCR beta sequences obtained from some 170 million T cells. An early release that covered roughly 600 HLA-typed donors contained about 300 gigabases of sequencing data and about 93 million unique TCR sequences. The genetic ancestry cluster associated with self-reported Caucasian donors included 70% to 85% of the 398 genotyped donors. The aim of the study was to test whether cataloging public T cell receptors could identify signatures of past pathogen exposure. The T cell repertoires of 550 to 850 subjects were profiled by immunosequencing and related to cytomegalovirus serostatus. In addition to the first cohort of 666 subjects, a separate validation cohort of approximately 120 different subjects was used. To predict cytomegalovirus infection status, the study brought together high-throughput TCR immunosequencing, statistical association of individual TCRs with disease status, and machine learning. A later analysis re-examined previously published TCR beta repertoires from about 670 donors and added high-resolution HLA genotyping to investigate patterns of TCR occurrence. Rather than using new phenotypic data, the later analysis identified candidate immune exposures from TCR beta sequences and from how often those sequences occurred across donors. In an earlier analysis of over 550 of the donors, high-throughput TCR beta sequencing was used to judge whether each TCR beta V gene segment behaved as functional or pseudogenic. Alongside the repertoire data, information on donor age, sex, ethnicity and CMV serostatus was compiled. A later genetic analysis took genome-wide SNP genotypes for about 60% of the roughly 670 donors and used that subset as a discovery cohort. All discovery cohort repertoires had been generated on a single sequencing platform. HLA typing covered class I and class II loci at four-digit resolution. The number of typed donors differed by locus: roughly 629-630 for A, B, C, DRB1 and DQB1; some 500 for DQA1; 600 to 610 for DPA1; and around 490 for DPB1. A few DR-DQ haplotypes were treated as single units for association and clustering because of strong linkage in the cohort. Among about 410 genotyped donors of the cohort, an average of roughly 230,000 unique TCR beta nucleotide sequences was sequenced per donor, of which about 18% were non-productive. Points the paper makes about the study in general: According to a later analysis, parvovirus B19, influenza, CMV and Epstein-Barr virus appeared linked to several top co-occurrence clusters. A later analysis found that TCR association rates varied across HLA loci, with DRB1 alleles showing the most associated TCRs and HLA-C alleles the fewest. An association between a missense DCLRE1C variant and V-gene and J-gene trimming of TCR beta chains was found in a later genetic analysis and replicated in an independent cohort. A later genetic analysis reported fewer N-insertions in productive TCRs among donors in an Asian-associated ancestry cluster than the roughly 700-donor mean. Linkage disequilibrium might explain the correlated functional status among segregating V segments, but an unknown experimental factor could not be ruled out. A later analysis found that HLA-associated TCR beta chains were more clonally expanded and had lower generation probabilities than equally common non-associated chains. Most CMV-associated TCR beta chains appeared to be HLA-restricted in a later analysis, and the HLA associations seemed to be driven largely by CMV exposure. The study listed approximately 150 TCR beta chains as associated with cytomegalovirus. The authors suggested that the approach could potentially be generalized to other disease states and immunological phenotypes. A few of the identified cytomegalovirus-associated TCR beta chains were confirmed in vitro to be specific for cytomegalovirus antigens. A further reported finding was that TCR beta sequences accurately predicted the HLA-A and HLA-B alleles for most subjects in the first cohort. In a later analysis, some 17,000 TCR beta sequences were associated with specific HLA alleles at a false discovery rate of 0.05. When HLA alleles, especially DR and DQ, strongly co-occurred, attributing TCR associations to individual alleles was difficult. For the cohort, immune exposure information was limited to CMV serostatus. Because some donors lacked HLA typing at each locus, the association tests relied only on the typed subset. The classifier was reported to diagnose cytomegalovirus status with high specificity and sensitivity in both the original cohort and the validation cohort. In this cohort, only TCR beta chains were sequenced, and detectable features were limited by the absence of alpha or paired-chain data. Most TCR sequences were observed very rarely across donors, whereas some public TCRs were present in many individuals. The presence/absence analyses assumed that sequencing depth was roughly uniform across donors, and that assumption may not be true. A group of highly shared sequence variants was considered likely to be a technical artifact of the sequencing pipeline. In an earlier analysis of some 550 of the donors, most TCR beta V segments were observed in productive rearrangements about 90% or about 30% of the time, broadly matching IMGT annotations. The 87-base-pair reads could not distinguish some IMGT-functional V segments, including TRBV6-2 and TRBV6-3, so those segments were excluded. Some 15 rarely observed V segments, including chromosome 9 orphons, were excluded from the earlier analysis of several hundred of the donors because counts were too low.

The CDR3 holds 16 amino acids from the cysteine to the phenylalanine. Just CDR3 DNA is preserved here, 48 bases in frame from base 1. Relative to germline, V is 0 bases shorter and J is 3 bases shorter, with 12 bases between their ends. According to the germline V gene, CDR1 reads SGHTA and CDR2 reads FQGNSA. The cohort consisted of 650 to 700 healthy bone marrow donors. Cohort members were all nominally healthy when sampled, although unrecorded immune exposures were likely present. The donor tested CMV seropositive and was one of the 289 seropositive cohort members. Each donor provided a peripheral blood sample, and peripheral blood mononuclear cells were used for TCR beta sequencing. Genomic DNA extraction from the blood cell samples was performed with the Qiagen DNeasy Blood Extraction Kit. The library was produced with the immunoSEQ multiplex PCR assay. A mixture of 60 forward primers for TCR Vbeta segments and 13 reverse primers for TCR Jbeta segments was used in the multiplex PCR. A multiplex PCR assay on genomic DNA amplified the CDR3 region of rearranged TCR beta genes. The Illumina HiSeq System was used to sequence the amplified TCR beta libraries as 87-base-pair reads. As for the original processing: A later analysis counted around 72 million unique TCR beta chains across the 550 to 700 repertoires, and around 12 million of these chains were shared by at least two donors. Raw reads were error-corrected and collapsed into unique sequences with a nearest-neighbor algorithm that merged closely related sequences to remove PCR and sequencing errors. V, D and J gene segments were assigned by aligning CDR3 sequences to IMGT reference sequences. For a sequence to be retained, at least a six-nucleotide match to both a V gene segment and a J gene segment was required. A rearrangement was called productive if the CDR3 had no stop codons and remained in frame with V and J, and every other rearrangement was called non-productive. CDR3 was defined by IMGT convention, running from the second conserved V-encoded cysteine to the conserved J-encoded phenylalanine. Sequences without an unambiguous match to a single V gene segment were excluded from the earlier analysis of about 600 of the donors. In an earlier analysis of several hundred of the donors, V segments were called functional above 56.7% productive rearrangements and were called segregating when the between-donor standard deviation exceeded 5%. A statistical classification framework was built to diagnose cytomegalovirus status from the catalog of TCR beta chain sequences. In a later analysis, TCR nucleotide sequences were compared against IMGT/GENE-DB human TR gene sequences so that V and J genes could be assigned. The TCRdist pipeline was used in a later analysis to assign CDR3 sequences and most-parsimonious VDJ recombination scenarios. In a later analysis, each TCR beta chain was defined by its CDR3 amino acid sequence together with its V-gene family, and reads without a unique V-gene family were excluded. In a later analysis, several hundred highly shared, low-generation-probability nucleotide sequences were removed to address suspected cross-contamination and a sequencing artifact. In a later analysis, a clonal expansion index was calculated for each public chain from normalized within-repertoire ranks of inferred template counts. In a later analysis, generation probabilities were computed using a VDJ recombination model fitted to out-of-frame rearrangements, and the results were checked against IGoR. A later analysis scored TCR-TCR, TCR-HLA and TCR-CMV co-occurrence with hypergeometric tests, applying a repertoire-size bias correction to TCR pairs. A later analysis estimated false discovery rates by permuting HLA or CMV assignments 20 times. In a later analysis, co-occurring TCRs were grouped with DBSCAN, and TCRdist sequence similarity was added when clustering was performed within HLA-allele-positive subsets. Repertoires with fewer than 30,000 or more than 120,000 public chains were left out of co-occurrence clustering, as were five repertoires with anomalous nucleotide sharing. Held by TCRdb, this immuneACCESS table contains in-frame sequences only and omits some clones. Under half of the omission traces to an unresolved V gene where checked; the cause of the rest is unknown. The V and J calls and clone size were taken over from that table, and D and trimming were inferred from the DNA. The sample records tens of thousands of clones, 65% to 80% of which are singletons. Less than 20% of the sample lies in the top ten.

This clonotype was sampled from a man aged 35 to 55 in good health and CMV-seropositive. The material sequenced was PBMCs. The rearranged segments are TRBV7-2 and TRBJ1-5, with a tentative D gene TRBD1 over 5 matching bases. The CDR3 is CASSLAPQGVNQPQHF. In nucleotides, the sequence is TGTGCCAGCAGCTTAGCTCCTCAGGGCGTCAATCAGCCCCAGCATTTT.